One T cell receptor beta chain is described in this entry. Antigen specificity is unknown. Tumor samples were taken before definitive surgery or chemotherapy. This sample was included in a study of high-grade serous ovarian cancer treatment subgroups. Study as a whole: Samples averaged 14,192 reads and several thousand unique TCR beta rearrangements.

CDR1 SGHRS and CDR2 YFSETQ come from the germline V gene. Trimming left V 4 bases short and J 3 bases short, with 13 bases between. The CDR3 has 14 residues. General study findings and limits: TCR relatedness rose with neoantigen level and trended with mutation load. These tumor repertoires lack spatial information from bulk sequencing. Same-patient tumor repertoires overlapped at about 0.11 to 0.85; different patients barely overlapped.

Profiled with immunoSEQ multiplex PCR; TCRdb holds only in-frame clones, not every one. The table lists some 28,000 clones, approximately 79% of them singletons. Source material: tumor tissue. The source of this sequence is a human donor with high-grade serous ovarian cancer. The V and J genes are TRBV5-1 and TRBJ2-5; tentatively, D is TRBD2 (5 bases). The CDR3 protein is CASSPDGVKETQYF. The CDR3 bases are TGCGCCAGCAGCCCGGACGGGGTTAAAGAGACCCAGTACTTC.